This T cell receptor beta chain derives from a study of T-cell reconstitution after alpha-beta-depleted transplantation in children. Germline trimming cut 3 bases from V and 3 bases from J; bases unmatched to any gene: 1. The CDR3 runs 14 residues. Germline CDR1 and CDR2: SGHDN and FVKESK. TCRbeta library construction was performed incorporating unique molecular identifiers. TCRdb redid the calling of the PCR reads with MiXCR, one entry per CDR3 protein. Of about 360,000 distinct CDR3 sequences in the sample, 13% were seen once. The sequence derives from a human donor who donated a stem cell graft to a child with Fanconi anemia. Sequencing was performed on PBMCs, taken from the stem cell graft. The chain joins TRBV14 to TRBJ1-4; TRBD1 matches at 7 bases. The CDR3 sequence: CASSQGQPNEKLFF. For the CDR3, the DNA is TGTGCCAGCAGCCAGGGACAGCCTAATGAAAAACTGTTTTTT.